The clone carrying this TCR beta chain occurred many times. Genomic DNA provided the template from which TCR beta CDR3 was amplified by two-round multiplex PCR. Amplification in first-round PCR relied on primers specific to each TRBV and TRBJ gene. TCRdb reprocessed the multiplex PCR reads with MiXCR, giving one entry per CDR3 protein. The sample consists of fewer than 35,000 distinct CDR3 sequences, 40% to 55% of them appearing once. V lost 0 bases and J 7 bases, leaving 7 bases between the germline ends. The germline V gene encodes CDR1 SGHNT and CDR2 YENEEA. CDR3 length: 13 amino acids. This sample is part of a study of prognosis after radiotherapy for stage I lung cancer.

The sample consisted of PBMCs, taken before or after stereotactic body radiation therapy (not recorded which). V gene TRBV11-3 combines with J gene TRBJ2-4; D uncertain. This receptor was obtained from a donor aged 50 or older with non-small cell lung cancer. For the CDR3, the DNA is TGTGCCAGCAGCTTAGAGTCGGGTAACATTCAGTACTTC. Translated, it gives CASSLESGNIQYF.